The clone carrying this T cell receptor beta chain was seen repeatedly, ten times or more. Its specificity is unknown. This sample's TCRbeta library carried unique molecular identifier barcodes. TCRdb recomputed calls from the PCR reads with MiXCR, one row per CDR3 protein. The data hold over 200,000 distinct CDR3 sequences, with approximately 15% observed a single time. These data come from a study of T-cell reconstitution after alpha-beta-depleted transplantation in children. Study-wide results and limits: Diversity of TCRbeta at day 60 was high in some patients, arising from surviving recipient T cells and thymic progenitors. Newly produced T cells mostly provided counts and TCRbeta diversity after one year, as hyperexpanded clones declined.

The receptor was derived from a male patient between 2 and 10 years old who had a stem cell transplant for acute lymphoblastic leukemia, so the T cells may come from the graft donor. The sample here was PBMCs, mostly from graft donor cells, taken 360 days after TCRalphabeta/CD19-depleted stem cell transplant.

The CDR3 region has the DNA TGTGCCAGCAGTTTATTGGGAAATAATTCACCCCTCCACTTT. Translated, it gives CASSLLGNNSPLHF. The chain uses TRBV12-3 or TRBV12-4 and TRBJ1-6; the D is unclear. Trimming took off 2 bases at V and 5 bases at J, with 7 bases between the two ends. CDR3 length equals 14 residues.